Presented here are 2 T cell receptor beta chains from one specimen sequenced in a study of cytomegalovirus exposure and HLA in healthy donors. 60 Vbeta and 13 Jbeta primers were used in PCR. Method: immunoSEQ multiplex PCR; TCRdb's copy keeps in-frame clones and lacks some. The sample has some 200,000 clones; 78% are singletons. What was sequenced was PBMCs. Every receptor here comes from a female donor in good health and CMV-seronegative.

With respect to this clone: The junction and the germline gene differ at one end; a read error may be behind it. This chain connects TRBV9 to TRBJ2-5; 7 bases map to TRBD1. The germline gives CDR1 SGDLS, CDR2 YYNGEE. The CDR3 contains 14 residues. The CDR3 spells CASSVTGNQEIQYF. CDR3 nucleotides: TGTGCCAGCAGCGTGACAGGGAACCAAGAGATCCAGTACTTC.

The gene calls are TRBV5-1 and TRBJ2-1, with 14 positions matching TRBD2. CDR1 is SGHRS and CDR2 is YFSETQ in the germline V gene. With V trimmed by 5 bases and J by 3 bases, 7 bases remained unmatched. The CDR3 is made up of 17 amino acids. In DNA form, the CDR3 reads TGCGCCAGCAGGGGACTAGCGGGAGTAGGGAACTACAATGAGCAGTTCTTC. This translates into CASRGLAGVGNYNEQFF.